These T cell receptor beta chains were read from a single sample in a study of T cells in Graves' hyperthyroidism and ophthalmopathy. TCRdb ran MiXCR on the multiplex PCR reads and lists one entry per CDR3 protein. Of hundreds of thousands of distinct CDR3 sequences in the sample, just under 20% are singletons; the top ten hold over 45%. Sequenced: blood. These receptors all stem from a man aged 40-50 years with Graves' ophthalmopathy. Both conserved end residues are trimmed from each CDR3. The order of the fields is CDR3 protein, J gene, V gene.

AWSVLEGDGYT	TRBJ1-2	TRBV30
SARGGGGGHGNEQF	TRBJ2-1	TRBV20-1
SAREGRNPYEQY	TRBJ2-7	TRBV20-1
AILAGSSYNEQF	TRBJ2-1	TRBV6-1
ASSSLGSANEKLF	TRBJ1-4	TRBV5-1
ASSSDPGGLGANEKLF	TRBJ1-4	TRBV7-6
ASSLRGQSTDTQY	TRBJ2-3	TRBV5-5
ASSPPTGLDSPLH	TRBJ1-6	TRBV12-3/TRBV12-4
ASSPSGTGGTDTQY	TRBJ2-3	TRBV18
ASSRSGGGRGYT	TRBJ1-2	TRBV28
ASKTGGRTGELF	TRBJ2-2	TRBV2
ASSRGLGNTEAF	TRBJ1-1	TRBV6-1
ASSLERLTDTQY	TRBJ2-3	TRBV11-2
ASGAGRVSSYNEQF	TRBJ2-1	TRBV6-2/TRBV6-3
ASSTGERYNEQF	TRBJ2-1	TRBV28
ASSDGQVSYNEQF	TRBJ2-1	TRBV6-1
AWSVPGLAPFEQY	TRBJ2-7	TRBV30